Listed below are T cell receptor beta chains from one sample, sequenced in a study of PD-1 blockade in mismatch repair-deficient tumors. The repertoire was sequenced with immunoSEQ multiplex PCR; TCRdb's copy has only in-frame clones and lacks some. The sample shows roughly 70,000 clones, approximately 82% of them seen only once. Here the sequenced sample was peripheral blood, taken 2 weeks after starting pembrolizumab. Receptor source: an adult with mismatch repair-deficient cancer. The CDR3 runs from the conserved cysteine through the conserved F or W. A D gene is named only where the DNA matches it firmly. Clone size appears in some rows only: once, few, many, or a class for an expanded clone.

D,V,size,J,DNA,CDR3
.,TRBV11-2,once,TRBJ2-3,TGTGCCAGCAGCTTGCTCCGAGGGGTTAGCACAGATACGCAGTATTTT,CASSLLRGVSTDTQYF
.,TRBV4-2,.,TRBJ2-3,TGTGCCAGCAGCCAAGTAATTCCAGGGCCAGATACGCAGTATTTT,CASSQVIPGPDTQYF
TRBD2,TRBV29-1,.,TRBJ2-4,TGCAGCGTGGGGGAGGGGGCCAAAAACATTCAGTACTTC,CSVGEGAKNIQYF
.,TRBV27,.,TRBJ2-1,TGTGCCAGCAGATCTGGAGGGGCAGGGGACTACAATGAGCAGTTCTTC,CASRSGGAGDYNEQFF
TRBD1,TRBV2,.,TRBJ1-5,TGTGCCAGCAGTAAGGACAGGGGGTATCAGCCCCAGCATTTT,CASSKDRGYQPQHF
.,TRBV6-6,.,TRBJ2-7,TGTGCCACACTCCGAGGGGGGGAGTTTAGTTACGAGCAGTACTTC,CATLRGGEFSYEQYF
TRBD1,TRBV11-2,.,TRBJ2-3,TGTGCCAGCAGCTGGACCGGGACAGGGAACGCAGATACGCAGTATTTT,CASSWTGTGNADTQYF
.,TRBV11-3,.,TRBJ2-5,TGTGCCAGCAGCTCTCAGGGGCAAGAGACCCAGTACTTC,CASSSQGQETQYF
.,TRBV6-5,.,TRBJ1-5,TGTGCCAGCTTCTGGGGGGAGAATCAGCCCCAGCATTTT,CASFWGENQPQHF
TRBD1,TRBV6-5,.,TRBJ1-1,TGTGCCAGGGACAGGGGGTTGACTGAAGCTTTCTTT,CARDRGLTEAFF
.,TRBV15,.,TRBJ2-5,TGTGCCACCAGCAGAGATCGGCAGGAGACCCAGTACTTC,CATSRDRQETQYF
TRBD2,TRBV14,few,TRBJ2-7,TGTGCCAGCAGCCTACTAGCGGGAGGGCCCGAGCAGTACTTC,CASSLLAGGPEQYF
.,TRBV9,once,TRBJ1-1,TGTGCCAGCAGCCCCGCTGGGGCAGGGTCAATGAACACTGAAGCTTTCTTT,CASSPAGAGSMNTEAFF
TRBD1,TRBV5-8,.,TRBJ2-1,TGTGCCAGCAGCCCAGGGGGAGCCCGTAACTACAATGAGCAGTTCTTC,CASSPGGARNYNEQFF
TRBD2,TRBV7-3,few,TRBJ2-7,TGTGCCAGCAGCTTATCGGCTAGCGGGGTTGAGCAGTACTTC,CASSLSASGVEQYF
TRBD2,TRBV7-9,.,TRBJ2-5,TGTGCCAGCAGCTACGGACTAGCGGGAGAAGGAGAGACCCAGTACTTC,CASSYGLAGEGETQYF
TRBD2,TRBV7-9,.,TRBJ2-3,TGTGCCAGCAGACGAGCCCTAGCGGGAGGAGATACGCAGTATTTT,CASRRALAGGDTQYF
TRBD1,TRBV28,.,TRBJ1-1,TGTGCCAGCAGTCCAGGGACAGCAGCGAACACTGAAGCTTTCTTT,CASSPGTAANTEAFF
TRBD2,TRBV6-6,.,TRBJ2-4,TGTGCCAGCACTCGAATAACTAGCGGGACAAACATTCAGTACTTC,CASTRITSGTNIQYF
TRBD1,TRBV7-7,.,TRBJ1-1,TGTGCTAGCAGGACAGGGTTAGTAACTGAAGCTTTCTTT,CASRTGLVTEAFF
.,TRBV9,.,TRBJ2-5,TGTGCCAGCAGCCCCATCGGAACAGGGCCAGGGCAAGAGACCCAGTACTTC,CASSPIGTGPGQETQYF
.,TRBV5-5,once,TRBJ2-7,TGTGCCAGCAGCCCTCGGACAGCAGCCTACGAGCAGTACTTC,CASSPRTAAYEQYF
.,TRBV19,few,TRBJ1-1,TGTGCCAGTAACACAAGAGGGGACACTGAAGCTTTCTTT,CASNTRGDTEAFF
TRBD2,TRBV11-3,.,TRBJ2-5,TGTGCCAGCAGCGTGGGACTAGCGGGGGGGGTCCAAGAGACCCAGTACTTC,CASSVGLAGGVQETQYF
.,TRBV28,few,TRBJ1-5,TGTGCCAGCAGTTCCCGGACTGGCGGCAATCAGCCCCAGCATTTT,CASSSRTGGNQPQHF
TRBD2,TRBV6-5,.,TRBJ2-7,TGTGCCAGCAGTTACGCGGGGGTTTACGAGCAGTACTTC,CASSYAGVYEQYF